Described below is a single T cell receptor beta chain sequence and its context. Its target antigen remains unknown. The sample holds no much larger clone one base away, and base qualities are not on file. These data originate in a study of cytomegalovirus exposure and HLA in healthy donors (dated by TCRdb to about 2017). Regarding the study in general: In an earlier analysis of some 610 of the donors, roughly 300 Gb of sequence data and 117 million unique TCR beta sequences from 180 million or so T cells were reported. Roughly 310 gigabases of sequencing data and tens of millions of unique TCR sequences were included in an early release covering around 650 HLA-typed donors. Of the roughly 410 genotyped donors, less than 90% were placed in the genetic ancestry cluster associated with self-reported Caucasian donors. The aim of the study was to test whether cataloging public T cell receptors could identify signatures of past pathogen exposure. The study profiled the T cell repertoires of approximately 700 subjects by immunosequencing and related them to cytomegalovirus serostatus. A separate validation cohort of over a hundred different subjects was used in addition to the roughly 720-subject first cohort. To predict cytomegalovirus infection status, the study combined high-throughput TCR immunosequencing, statistical association of individual TCRs with disease status, and machine learning. In a later analysis, previously published TCR beta repertoires from 550 to 700 donors were re-analyzed and high-resolution HLA genotyping was added so that TCR occurrence patterns could be studied. Rather than drawing on any new phenotypic data, the later analysis identified candidate immune exposures from TCR beta sequences and the way those sequences occurred across donors. An earlier analysis of around 580 of the donors used high-throughput TCR beta sequencing to judge whether each TCR beta V gene segment behaved as functional or pseudogenic. Donor age, sex, ethnicity and CMV serostatus were compiled together with the repertoire data. In a later genetic analysis, genome-wide SNP genotypes for about 65% of the roughly 670 donors were used, and that subset was treated as a discovery cohort. Every repertoire in the discovery cohort had been generated on one and the same sequencing platform. Both class I and class II loci were covered by HLA typing, at four-digit resolution. The number of typed donors differed by locus: about 629-640 for A, B, C, DRB1 and DQB1; some 500 for DQA1; about 600 for DPA1; and about 470 for DPB1. Four to six DR-DQ haplotypes were handled as single units for association and clustering because linkage in the cohort was strong. On average, about 200,000 unique TCR beta nucleotide sequences were sequenced per donor among some 430 genotyped donors of the cohort, with about 19% of those sequences being non-productive. Beyond this particular receptor, the publication reports: An earlier analysis of 587 of the donors showed that most TCR beta V segments appeared in productive rearrangements either about 87% or about 30% of the time, which broadly matched IMGT annotations. Compared with equally common non-associated chains, HLA-associated TCR beta chains in a later analysis were more clonally expanded and had lower generation probabilities. In a later genetic analysis, a missense DCLRE1C variant was associated with V-gene and J-gene trimming of TCR beta chains, and the association was replicated in an independent cohort. In a later analysis, most CMV-associated TCR beta chains were found to appear HLA-restricted, with HLA associations seemingly driven largely by CMV exposure. Most TCR sequences were seen in very few donors, while some public TCRs were found in many individuals. The 87-base-pair reads could not distinguish some IMGT-functional V segments, including TRBV6-2 and TRBV6-3, so those segments were excluded. For the cohort, immune exposure information was limited to CMV serostatus. A later genetic analysis reported fewer N-insertions in productive TCRs among donors in an Asian-associated ancestry cluster than the roughly 640-donor mean. A further reported finding was that TCR beta sequences accurately predicted the HLA-A and HLA-B alleles for most subjects in the first cohort. Correlated functional status among segregating V segments might be attributable to linkage disequilibrium, but an unknown experimental factor could not be ruled out. The sequencing pipeline was judged likely to have produced a cluster of highly shared sequence variants as a technical artifact. Because HLA typing was missing for some donors at each locus, association tests included only the typed subset. Assigning TCR associations to individual alleles was difficult when HLA alleles, especially DR and DQ, strongly co-occurred. Because counts were too low, fewer than 20 rarely observed V segments, including chromosome 9 orphons, were excluded from the earlier analysis of roughly 580 of the donors. A few of the identified cytomegalovirus-associated TCR beta chains were confirmed in vitro to be specific for cytomegalovirus antigens. Sequencing depth was assumed to be roughly uniform across donors in the presence/absence analyses, though that assumption may not hold. Cytomegalovirus status was reported to be diagnosed by the classifier with high specificity and sensitivity in both the original and validation cohorts. According to the authors, the approach could potentially be generalized to other disease states and immunological phenotypes. The study gave a list of roughly 150 TCR beta chains associated with cytomegalovirus. A later analysis found that TCR association rates varied across HLA loci, with DRB1 alleles showing the most associated TCRs and HLA-C alleles the fewest. According to a later analysis, parvovirus B19, influenza, CMV and Epstein-Barr virus appeared linked to several top co-occurrence clusters. In this cohort, only TCR beta chains were sequenced, and detectable features were limited by the absence of alpha or paired-chain data. A later analysis associated 15,000 to 20,000 TCR beta sequences with specific HLA alleles at a false discovery rate of 0.05.

Libraries were constructed by the immunoSEQ multiplex PCR assay. The multiplex PCR relied on a mix of 60 forward primers for TCR Vbeta segments and 13 reverse primers for TCR Jbeta segments. A multiplex PCR assay on genomic DNA amplified the CDR3 region of rearranged TCR beta genes. The amplified TCR beta libraries were sequenced on the Illumina HiSeq System as 87-base-pair reads. The study's own analysis went as follows. A later analysis tallied 75 million to 85 million unique TCR beta chains across the 550 to 850 repertoires, and around 12 million of those chains were shared by two or more donors. Raw reads were error-corrected and collapsed into unique sequences with a nearest-neighbor algorithm that merged closely related sequences to remove PCR and sequencing errors. To assign V, D and J gene segments, CDR3 sequences were aligned to IMGT reference sequences. For a sequence to be retained, a match of at least six nucleotides to both a V gene segment and a J gene segment was required. Rearrangements were classified as productive when the CDR3 lacked stop codons and remained in frame with V and J, and all other rearrangements were classified as non-productive. CDR3 was defined by IMGT convention, running from the second conserved V-encoded cysteine to the conserved J-encoded phenylalanine. The earlier analysis of approximately 590 of the donors excluded any sequence lacking an unambiguous match to a single V gene segment. An earlier analysis of 587 of the donors called V segments functional above 56.7% productive rearrangements and segregating when the between-donor standard deviation exceeded 5%. A statistical classification framework was built to diagnose cytomegalovirus status from the catalog of TCR beta chain sequences. In a later analysis, TCR nucleotide sequences were compared against IMGT/GENE-DB human TR gene sequences so that V and J genes could be assigned. Using the TCRdist pipeline, a later analysis assigned CDR3 sequences along with most-parsimonious VDJ recombination scenarios. A later analysis defined each TCR beta chain by its CDR3 amino acid sequence plus V-gene family, and excluded reads lacking a unique V-gene family. To address suspected cross-contamination and a sequencing artifact, a later analysis removed roughly 640 highly shared, low-generation-probability nucleotide sequences. In a later analysis, a clonal expansion index was calculated for each public chain from normalized within-repertoire ranks of inferred template counts. In a later analysis, generation probabilities were computed using a VDJ recombination model fitted to out-of-frame rearrangements, and the results were checked against IGoR. In a later analysis, TCR-TCR, TCR-HLA and TCR-CMV co-occurrence was scored with hypergeometric tests, and a repertoire-size bias correction was applied to TCR pairs. In a later analysis, false discovery rates were estimated by permuting HLA or CMV assignments 20 times. In a later analysis, co-occurring TCRs were grouped using DBSCAN, with TCRdist sequence similarity added in when clustering inside HLA-allele-positive subsets. Co-occurrence clustering excluded repertoires with fewer than 30,000 or more than 120,000 public chains, plus five with anomalous nucleotide sharing. TCRdb re-hosts the immuneACCESS table, in-frame sequences only. Its copies lack some clones; in the studies checked, an unresolved V gene accounts for under half of them, and the cause for the rest is not known. V, J and clone size derive from that table, while D and trimming were established from the DNA sequence. The sample contains under 200,000 clones, 80% to 90% of them found a single time. Of the sample, roughly 0.34% falls within the top ten clones.

Looking up the germline V gene yields CDR1 SGHVS and CDR2 FQNEAQ. The junction shows trimming of 3 bases on V and 1 base on J, plus 10 bases between the germline ends. The CDR3 numbers 14 residues from cysteine through phenylalanine. Just CDR3 DNA is preserved here, 42 bases in frame from base 1. The cohort was made up of approximately 700 healthy bone marrow donors. At the time of sampling, every cohort member was nominally healthy, though immune exposures that went unrecorded were likely present. The donor was CMV seronegative and was included in the group of under 450 seronegative cohort members. A peripheral blood sample was provided by each donor, and peripheral blood mononuclear cells were used for TCR beta sequencing. The Qiagen DNeasy Blood Extraction Kit was used to extract genomic DNA from the blood cell samples.

The sequencing input was PBMCs. This sequence uses TRBV7-8 and TRBJ2-7; TRBD2 is a weak D gene call, 6 bases matching. This receptor was taken from a woman in her thirties in good health and CMV-seronegative. The CDR3: CASSLGLDSYEQYF. The nucleotide sequence reads as follows: TGTGCCAGCAGCTTGGGACTGGATTCCTACGAGCAGTACTTC.